The sequence of this TCR beta chain was determined in a study of cytomegalovirus exposure and HLA in healthy donors. Study-wide results and limits: Most TCR sequences were rare, but some public TCRs occurred in many donors. Specific recognition of CMV antigens was confirmed in vitro for three chains (all CMV-associated).

The repertoire was sequenced with immunoSEQ multiplex PCR; TCRdb's copy has only in-frame clones and lacks some. The table records some 110,000 clones, 86% of them present only once. On this clone itself: Its cognate antigen is unknown.

Germline V CDR1 and CDR2: SGDLS, YYNGEE. The CDR3 covers 16 residues. V was pared by 2 bases and J by 2 bases, with 16 bases between. The sequencing sample was made of PBMCs. This clonotype was sampled from a man aged 18 to 30 in good health and CMV-seronegative. V is TRBV9 and J is TRBJ1-1; D might be TRBD1 (6 bases). The CDR3 here is CASSVGGGGRNTEAFF. CDR3 DNA: TGTGCCAGCAGCGTGGGAGGGGGAGGACGAAACACTGAAGCTTTCTTT.